This T cell receptor beta chain originates from a study of CD8 T cells in ankylosing spondylitis. Many counts were recorded for this clonotype. Germline CDR1 reads SGHRS; CDR2 reads YFSETQ. V lost 4 bases and J 2 bases, leaving 14 bases between the germline ends. The CDR3 runs 15 residues. MiXCR, applied by TCRdb to the 5' RACE reads, yields one record per CDR3 protein. The sample lists about 240,000 distinct CDR3 sequences; about 10% were seen once. The chain combines TRBV5-1 with TRBJ2-3, with D perhaps matching TRBD1 (6 bases). The receptor was derived from a male donor with ankylosing spondylitis or in good health (not recorded which). Sequenced sample: blood, either unsorted or a sorted T cell fraction (not recorded which). The CDR3 coding sequence is TGCGCCAGCAGCACGGGACAAATCCCCACAGATACGCAGTATTTT. It codes for CASSTGQIPTDTQYF. Based on the CDR3 plus reference TRBV5-1 and TRBJ2-3, the full variable domain is KAGVTQTPRYLIKTRGQQVTLSCSPISGHRSVSWYQQTPGQGLQFLFEYFSETQRNKGNFPGRFSGRQFSNSRSEMNVSTLELGDSALYLCASSTGQIPTDTQYFGPGTRLTVL.